The source of this T cell receptor beta chain is a study of siplizumab effects on memory and regulatory T cells (dated 2019 in TCRdb). As for the study more broadly: The study looked at the effect of siplizumab, an anti-CD2 antibody, on alloreactive T-cell subsets in allogeneic mixed lymphocyte reactions made from human PBMCs.

Beyond this particular receptor, the publication reports: Whether proliferating Tregs from siplizumab cultures actually had suppressive function was not functionally confirmed. Because sequences below about 10^-5 frequency were poorly captured, only a minor fraction of alloreactive clones could be mapped to unstimulated subsets. Unstimulated naive T cells appeared more diverse than memory T cells, and naive cells seemed to contribute substantially to the alloresponse. About 80-96% of proliferating CD4+ or CD8+ clones could not be given a naive or memory phenotype. Among mappable alloreactive CD4+ clones, an average Treg-derived fraction of about 69% was observed with siplizumab, compared with around 28% in control reactions. The cumulative frequency of alloreactive sequences traceable to unstimulated CD4+ memory T cells was significantly reduced by siplizumab.

On this clone: Its antigen remains undetermined. The sample holds no much larger clone one base away, and base qualities are not on file.

Sorted unstimulated T cells, along with proliferating T cells recovered from mixed lymphocyte reactions, underwent TCRbeta CDR3 sequencing. Fresh whole blood from more than 8 HLA-typed healthy donors was used as the source from which PBMCs were isolated. The library came from the immunoSEQ multiplex PCR assay. Some 100,000 TCR templates per sample were assayed by the deep sequencing platform. Genomic DNA extracted from sorted T cells was the material used for TCRbeta CDR3 sequencing. The study's own analysis went as follows. Clonal analysis of TCRbeta CDR3 data was done in the R programming language. Unstimulated samples were compared with post-reaction CFSE-low samples to define alloreactive CD4+ and CD8+ clones. By matching sequences to the repertoires of sorted unstimulated Treg and non-Treg cells, each alloreactive CD4+ clone was assigned a regulatory or non-regulatory origin. This immuneACCESS table, as held by TCRdb, lists in-frame sequences with V and J called but not all clones. Of the missing ones, under half trace to an unresolved V gene in checked studies; the others have no known cause. The V and J calls and clone size come from that table; D and trimming were worked out from the DNA. The sample table records tens of thousands of clones; roughly 93% of these occur just once. The leading ten clones occupy around 40% of the sample.

Trimming costs V 1 base and J 8 bases, and their ends lie 11 bases apart. As encoded in the germline V gene (reference sequence), CDR1 is SEHNR while CDR2 is FQNEAQ. The CDR3 goes from the cysteine to the phenylalanine over 13 residues. Here the CDR3 DNA is all that survives: 39 bases in frame from base 1. Sequencing was done on a sample of CD8+ T cells sorted from blood. The chain links TRBV7-9 with TRBJ1-2, with the D gene uncertain. The sequence came from a human donor in good health. The base sequence is TGTGCCAGCAGCTTAGGGGCTGGGCTCGGCTACACCTTC. This encodes CASSLGAGLGYTF.